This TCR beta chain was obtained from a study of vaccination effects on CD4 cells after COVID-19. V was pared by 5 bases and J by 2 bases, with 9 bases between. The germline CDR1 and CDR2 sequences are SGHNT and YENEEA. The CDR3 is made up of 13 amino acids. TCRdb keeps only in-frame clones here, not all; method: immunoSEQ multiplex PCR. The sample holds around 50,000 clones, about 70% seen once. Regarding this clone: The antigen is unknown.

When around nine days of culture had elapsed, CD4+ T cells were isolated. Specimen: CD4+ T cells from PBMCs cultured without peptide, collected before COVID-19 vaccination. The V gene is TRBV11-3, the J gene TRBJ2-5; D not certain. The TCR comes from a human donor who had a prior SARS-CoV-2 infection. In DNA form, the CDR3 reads TGTGCCAGCAGCCGCGGACGGCAAGAGACCCAGTACTTC. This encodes CASSRGRQETQYF.